This TCR beta chain was retrieved from a study of T cell responses to AZD1222 COVID-19 vaccine. CDR1 is SGDLS, CDR2 YYNGEE, per germline. The CDR3 is 15 amino acids. The germline V and J ends were trimmed by 5 bases and 4 bases, with 16 bases remaining between them. TCRdb keeps only in-frame clones here, not all; method: immunoSEQ multiplex PCR. Seen in this sample are around 150,000 clones; the ten most common clones hold about 2.2%. As regards this clone: Its antigen is unidentified.

Findings and caveats of the study: Spike-specific TCR depth and breadth grew after two AZD1222 doses.

The chain is built from TRBV9 and TRBJ2-1; tentative D call: TRBD1 (6 bases). The sample was peripheral blood. The source is an adult in good health. DNA of the CDR3: TGTGCCAGCAGTGAGGGGGACCGAAAATACAATGAGCAGTTCTTC. Residues: CASSEGDRKYNEQFF.